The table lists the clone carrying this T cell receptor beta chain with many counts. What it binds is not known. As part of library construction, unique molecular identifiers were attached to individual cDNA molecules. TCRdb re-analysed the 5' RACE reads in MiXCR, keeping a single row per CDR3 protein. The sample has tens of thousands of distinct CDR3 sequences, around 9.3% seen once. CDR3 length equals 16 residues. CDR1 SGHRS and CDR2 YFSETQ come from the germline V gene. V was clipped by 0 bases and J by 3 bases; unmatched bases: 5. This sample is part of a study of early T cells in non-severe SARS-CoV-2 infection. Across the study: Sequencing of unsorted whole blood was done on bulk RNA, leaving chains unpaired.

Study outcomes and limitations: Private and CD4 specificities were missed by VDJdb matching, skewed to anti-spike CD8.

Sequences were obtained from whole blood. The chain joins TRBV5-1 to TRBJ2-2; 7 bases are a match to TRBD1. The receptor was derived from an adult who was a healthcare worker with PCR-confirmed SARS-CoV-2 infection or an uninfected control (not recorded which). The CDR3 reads CASSLANDRDTGELFF. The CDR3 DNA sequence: TGCGCCAGCAGCTTGGCCAATGACAGGGACACCGGGGAGCTGTTTTTT.